This T cell receptor beta chain was recovered during a study of cytomegalovirus exposure and HLA in healthy donors. The PCR ran on 60 Vbeta and 13 Jbeta primers. This table comes from immunoSEQ multiplex PCR, and its TCRdb copy is limited to in-frame clones, with some not included. The data show about 180,000 clones, with roughly 80% seen just once and about 1.4% held by the top ten. Though nominally healthy at sampling, donors likely had unrecorded immune exposures. Study observations and caveats: Analysis was carried out at a later point, and it linked a missense DCLRE1C variant to TCR beta V- and J-gene trimming.

The CDR3 covers 13 residues. V was clipped by 6 bases and J by 9 bases, with 17 bases between them. Germline-derived CDR1 and CDR2 are KGHSH and LQKENI. Worth noting for this clone: Its antigen is not known.

The TCR originated in a girl between 5 and 17 years old in good health and CMV-seropositive. What was sequenced was PBMCs. J is TRBJ1-1 and V is TRBV18; D perhaps matches TRBD1 (5 bases). The CDR3 is CASSPTEGEKAFF. Here the CDR3 DNA reads TGTGCCAGCTCTCCGACAGAAGGCGAAAAAGCTTTCTTT.